Detailed here is one T cell receptor beta chain. Its antigen remains unknown. The CDR3 is 15 residues long. Germline CDR1 and CDR2: MNHEY and SMNVEV (reference sequence). V dropped 5 bases and J dropped 0; count of bases not matched to a gene: 4. In the PCR, 60 Vbeta and 13 Jbeta primers were used. TCRdb's table, derived via immunoSEQ multiplex PCR, lists solely in-frame clones and lacks some. Of roughly 100,000 clones listed, 60% to 85% are singletons. The sample comes from a study of cytomegalovirus exposure and HLA in healthy donors. Findings of the study overall: Sequencing depth roughly uniform across donors was assumed in presence/absence analyses. A later analysis associated 16,000 or so TCR beta sequences with HLA alleles at a 0.05 false discovery rate. Among TCR beta chains, those listed as cytomegalovirus-associated numbered about 160.

The rearrangement links TRBV27 to TRBJ1-5; 7 bases align to TRBD1. This receptor was obtained from a male donor in good health and CMV-seronegative. Input material: PBMCs. For the CDR3, the DNA is TGTGCCAGCAGTACTGGGACAGTTAGCAATCAGCCCCAGCATTTT. Translation: CASSTGTVSNQPQHF.